This T cell receptor (beta chain) was sequenced in a study of blood T cell repertoires in COVID-19. Study-wide background: The United States, Italy and Spain provided the acute and convalescent COVID-19 samples.

Measured with immunoSEQ multiplex PCR; TCRdb has only the in-frame clones, and not every one. The sample includes over 130,000 clones, roughly nine tenths of them seen just once. The CDR3 has 14 amino acids. Trimming shortened V by 0 bases and J by 6 bases, and 11 bases separated the two germline ends. CDR1 and CDR2 (germline): LNHDA, SQIVND (reference sequence). The Seattle patients, enrolled during active infection, were followed longitudinally. The rearrangement links TRBV19 to TRBJ1-2; the D gene is possibly TRBD1 (5 bases). This clonotype was sampled from a human donor with COVID-19, enrolled during active disease. The donor label of this sample is uncertain. Sequenced material: peripheral blood. CDR3 DNA sequence: TGTGCCAGTAGTATAGATCGGGGGACCCATGGCTACACCTTC. Its protein is CASSIDRGTHGYTF.